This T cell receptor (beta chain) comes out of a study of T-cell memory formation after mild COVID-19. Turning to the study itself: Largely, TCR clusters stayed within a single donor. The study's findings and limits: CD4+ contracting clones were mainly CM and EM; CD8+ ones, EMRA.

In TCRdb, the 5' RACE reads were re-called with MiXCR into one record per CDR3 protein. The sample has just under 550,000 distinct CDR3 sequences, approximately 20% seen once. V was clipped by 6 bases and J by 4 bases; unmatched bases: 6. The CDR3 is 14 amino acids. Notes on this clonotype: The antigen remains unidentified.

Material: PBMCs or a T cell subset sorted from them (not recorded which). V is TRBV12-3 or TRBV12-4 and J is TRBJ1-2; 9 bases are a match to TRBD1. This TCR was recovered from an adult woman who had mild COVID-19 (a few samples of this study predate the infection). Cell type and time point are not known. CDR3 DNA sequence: TGTGCCAGCAGCAGACAGGGGGTAGGCTATGGCTACACCTTC. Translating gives CASSRQGVGYGYTF.